What follows are 30 T cell receptor beta chains derived from one specimen sequenced in a study of spatial heterogeneity in lung cancer. TCRdb itself ran the 5' RACE reads through MiXCR, one entry per CDR3 protein. The sample records around 2,900 distinct CDR3 sequences, under 40% being singletons. Time point in this sample: sample taken at primary tumor resection. Unsorted whole RNA from tumor, nontumor lung or frozen PBMC underwent sequencing. The sequences come from PBMCs, collected at surgery. All receptors come from a male donor with early-stage non-small cell lung cancer.

In this sample, this clonotype turned up many times. V and J are TRBV20-1 and TRBJ1-5, with D hard to call. The V end lost 4 bases, the J end lost 0 bases, and 10 bases lay between the germline ends. This CDR3 is built from 14 residues. CDR1 and CDR2 (germline): DFQATT, SNEGSKA (reference sequence). For the CDR3, the DNA is TGCAGTGCTAAAGACATGAATAGCAATCAGCCCCAGCATTTT. Protein sequence: CSAKDMNSNQPQHF.

The chain combines TRBV20-1 with TRBJ2-7; D may be TRBD1 (5 bases). This CDR3 has 13 residues. Deletions cut 3 bases from V and 2 bases from J, with 11 bases between. Germline V gene sequence: CDR1 DFQATT, CDR2 SNEGSKA (reference sequence). CDR3: CSASSGAAYEQYF. The CDR3 DNA reads as TGCAGTGCTAGTAGTGGGGCCGCCTACGAGCAGTACTTC.

The chain has TRBV6-2 or TRBV6-3 and TRBJ2-7, with 10 bases fitting TRBD2. Germline CDR1 is MNHEY and CDR2 is SVGEGT. V lost 8 bases and J lost 5; bases outside the gene matches: 9. This CDR3 comprises 14 residues. In nucleotides, the CDR3 is TGTGCCAGCCTTCAGCGGGGGGGCCACCACGAGCAGTACGTC. It is translated as CASLQRGGHHEQYV.

This clonotype was seen at least ten times. The chain couples TRBV14 to TRBJ2-1; maybe TRBD2 (6 bases). CDR3 length: 13 residues. CDR1 and CDR2 from the germline V gene are SGHDN and FVKESK. Trimming cost V 1 base and J 10 bases, with 11 bases left between them. This chain's CDR3 is CASSQGPSGEQFF. The CDR3 DNA reads as TGTGCCAGCAGCCAAGGACCAAGCGGGGAGCAGTTCTTC.

This clonotype was observed many times. The V call is TRBV6-5, the J call TRBJ1-3; D call uncertain. The CDR3 is 15 amino acids. Between the trimmed V and J ends, which lost 4 bases and 0 bases, there was a span of 10 bases. Germline lookup yields CDR1 MNHEY and CDR2 SVGAGI. The CDR3: CASSFGGISGNTIYF. The DNA of the CDR3 is TGTGCCAGCAGTTTCGGTGGGATCTCTGGAAACACCATATATTTT.

This sequence joins TRBV29-1 and TRBJ2-1; 10 bases match TRBD1. The CDR3 extends over 15 amino acids. Looked up from germline, CDR1 is SQVTM and CDR2 is ANQGSEA. Losses at the gene ends were 4 bases for V and 6 bases for J; bases not matched to a gene: 9. CDR3 nucleotide sequence: TGCAGCGTTGGTACCGGACAGGGGGTTATCAATGAGCAGTTCTTC. Translation: CSVGTGQGVINEQFF.

This sequence joins TRBV10-3 and TRBJ2-2; the D gene is possibly TRBD1 (5 bases). The CDR3 consists of 15 residues. Germline V CDR1 and CDR2: ENHRY, SYGVKD. Trimming left V 7 bases short and J 4 bases short, with 16 bases between. Here the CDR3 reads CAINVQGPGTGELFF. CDR3 nucleotide sequence: TGTGCCATCAACGTCCAGGGTCCGGGCACCGGGGAGCTGTTTTTT.

The chain has TRBV6-1 and TRBJ1-4; 8 bases map to TRBD1. With V trimmed by 0 bases and J by 11 bases, 8 bases remained unmatched. The CDR3 covers 15 residues. Per germline, CDR1 MNHNS and CDR2 SASEGT. CDR3 coding DNA: TGTGCCAGCAGTGAAGCTACGACAGGGGCGTGGAAACTGTTTTTT. It specifies CASSEATTGAWKLFF.

In this sample, this clonotype turned up many times. The chain links TRBV28 to TRBJ2-1; a weak D match, TRBD2 (7 bases). CDR3 length equals 15 residues. Trimming removed 1 base from V and 4 bases from J, with 11 bases in between. Germline CDR1 reads MDHEN; CDR2 reads SYDVKM. CDR3: CASSLSGEGYNEQFF. CDR3 DNA sequence: TGTGCCAGCAGTTTATCAGGGGAGGGGTACAATGAGCAGTTCTTC.

This clonotype showed up many times. The gene calls are TRBV7-2 and TRBJ1-2; D possibly corresponds to TRBD1 (5 bases). The CDR3 is 13 amino acids. V shed 1 base and J shed 8 bases, with 11 bases lying between them. Germline V gene lookup returns CDR1 SGHTA and CDR2 FQGNSA. The CDR3 region is CASSLDRGGGYTF. The CDR3, as DNA: TGTGCCAGCAGCTTAGATCGGGGCGGCGGCTACACCTTC.

CDR3: CASSRRVAGDRNTQYF. CDR3 nucleotide sequence: TGTGCCAGCAGCCGACGGGTAGCGGGCGATCGAAATACGCAGTATTTT. The chain has TRBV2 and TRBJ2-3, with TRBD2 identical over 7 bases. Germline CDR1 and CDR2: SNHLY and FYNNEI. There are 16 residues in the CDR3. Trimming removed 6 bases from V and 7 bases from J; junction bases left unmatched: 16. Together with reference TRBV2 and TRBJ2-3, the CDR3 gives the full variable domain: EPEVTQTPSHQVTQMGQEVILRCVPISNHLYFYWYRQILGQKVEFLVSFYNNEISEKSEIFDDQFSVERPDGSNFTLKIRSTKLEDSAMYFCASSRRVAGDRNTQYFGPGTRLTVL.

Concerning this clonotype itself: A clone one base away is much larger, so this may be a read error. The J gene is TRBJ1-5, the V gene TRBV12-3 or TRBV12-4; unclear D gene. The CDR3 covers 14 residues. The CDR3, as DNA: TGTACCAGCACAAAGTGGGGTAGCAATCAGCCCCAGCATTTT. This sequence encodes CTSTKWGSNQPQHF.

V is TRBV12-3 or TRBV12-4 and J is TRBJ1-6; 8 nucleotides match TRBD1. The CDR3 is 14 residues long. With V trimmed by 6 bases and J by 11 bases, 9 bases remained unmatched. This chain's CDR3 is CASRTGQGQTPLHF. For the CDR3, the DNA is TGTGCCAGCAGGACCGGACAGGGTCAGACACCCCTCCACTTT.

The chain carries TRBV10-3 and TRBJ2-7; D gene ambiguous. The germline V gene has CDR1 ENHRY and CDR2 SYGVKD. V was cut by 4 bases and J by 4 bases, with 11 bases left in between. The CDR3 runs to 13 residues. CDR3: CAISAPGAYEQYF. The CDR3 nucleotides read TGTGCCATCAGTGCCCCTGGTGCTTACGAGCAGTACTTC.

Judged by abundance, this clonotype is medium-sized (0.01 to 0.1%). The chain links TRBV24-1 to TRBJ2-5; D is possibly TRBD2 (7 bases). CDR3 length: 16 residues. Per the germline V gene, CDR1 is KGHDR and CDR2 is SFDVKD. V lost 4 bases to trimming and J lost 3 bases, with 17 bases between them. Here the CDR3 reads CATSDNPGGRKETQYF. The DNA for the CDR3 is TGTGCCACCAGTGACAACCCGGGGGGCCGTAAAGAGACCCAGTACTTC.

The chain employs TRBV6-6 and TRBJ2-7; 8 bases align to TRBD2. CDR1 and CDR2 (germline): MNHNY, SVGAGI (reference sequence). This CDR3 is built from 14 residues. The ends lost 0 bases at V and 6 bases at J; junction bases unmatched: 4. DNA of the CDR3: TGTGCCAGCAGTTACTCTGGGACTAGAGTCGAGCAGTACTTC. It codes for CASSYSGTRVEQYF.

This clonotype was counted a single time. The gene calls are TRBV9 and TRBJ2-3; 8 positions match TRBD2. The CDR3 sequence is 13 residues long. V lost 3 bases, J lost 10 bases, and 7 bases stayed unmatched. Germline assignment: CDR1 SGDLS and CDR2 YYNGEE. CDR3 loop: CASSGTSSKAQYF. CDR3 DNA: TGTGCCAGCAGCGGGACTAGCTCCAAGGCGCAGTATTTT.

The table lists this clonotype with many counts. The chain uses TRBV13 and TRBJ2-1; 12 positions match TRBD2. The V and J ends lost 5 bases and 0 bases, in that order; junction bases with no gene match: 5. The CDR3 sequence is 17 residues long. Per the germline V gene, CDR1 is PRHDT and CDR2 is FYEKMQ (reference sequence). The CDR3: CASSAGLAGSSYNEQFF. CDR3 coding DNA: TGTGCCAGCAGCGCCGGACTAGCGGGGAGCTCCTACAATGAGCAGTTCTTC.

This chain joins TRBV29-1 and TRBJ2-7; perhaps TRBD1 as D (6 bases). V was cut by 4 bases and J by 1 base, with 8 bases left in between. Germline CDR1 reads SQVTM; CDR2 reads ANQGSEA. CDR3 length: 12 residues. DNA of the CDR3: TGCAGCGTTGCCGGACAGTCCTACGAGCAGTACTTC. It codes for CSVAGQSYEQYF.

The chain links TRBV5-8 to TRBJ2-7, with a possible D match to TRBD1 (5 bases). CDR1 is SGHTS and CDR2 is YDEGEE in the germline V gene. The CDR3 is made up of 14 amino acids. V was pared by 6 bases and J by 5 bases, with 18 bases between. CDR3 amino acids: CASITAGIHHEQYF. The CDR3 coding sequence is TGTGCCAGCATCACTGCAGGGATCCACCACGAGCAGTACTTC.

About this clonotype: Being one base from a much bigger clone, this may be a read error. CDR3 coding DNA: TGTGCCAGCTGTGACAATCCGGGACAGGGGTATGAGCAGTTCTTC. Translation gives CASCDNPGQGYEQFF. V usage is TRBV6-4 and J usage is TRBJ2-1; 10 nucleotides match TRBD1. This CDR3 contains 15 residues. CDR1 and CDR2 (germline): MRHNA, SNTAGT.

This clonotype has only a few counts. The V and J genes are TRBV18 and TRBJ2-5; 7 nucleotides agree with TRBD1. The junction had 4 bases not matched to a gene; V was cut back by 4 bases and J by 2 bases. The CDR3 length is 14 residues. From germline, CDR1 is KGHSH and CDR2 LQKENI. CDR3 loop: CASSRGQLQETQYF. CDR3 sequence (DNA): TGTGCCAGCTCACGGGGACAGCTACAAGAGACCCAGTACTTC.

This clonotype was seen a handful of times. This chain uses TRBV7-9 with TRBJ2-7; D possibly corresponds to TRBD2 (7 bases). The CDR3 length is 15 residues. Germline CDR1 and CDR2: SEHNR and FQNEAQ (reference sequence). The germline V and J ends were trimmed by 2 bases and 6 bases, with 17 bases remaining between them. CDR3 DNA: TGTGCCAGCAGCTTAAAAGGGGGGGCAATCGCCGAGCAGTACTTC. Translating it yields CASSLKGGAIAEQYF.

V usage is TRBV12-3 or TRBV12-4 and J usage is TRBJ2-1, with 10 positions matching TRBD2. This CDR3 is built from 15 residues. The V gene end was trimmed by 2 bases and the J gene end by 2 bases; junction bases not matched to a gene: 0. The CDR3 region is CASSLSGRAYNEQFF. DNA of the CDR3: TGTGCCAGCAGTTTAAGCGGGAGGGCCTACAATGAGCAGTTCTTC.

By proportion, this clonotype is medium-sized. The V call is TRBV19, the J call TRBJ1-5; D gene ambiguous. Trimming pared 3 bases from V and 3 bases from J, leaving 9 bases between. From germline, CDR1 is LNHDA and CDR2 SQIVND (reference sequence). This CDR3 contains 14 residues. CDR3 region: CASSMMGLNQPQHF. For the CDR3, the DNA is TGTGCCAGTAGTATGATGGGTCTCAATCAGCCCCAGCATTTT. Full variable domain (rest looked up from reference TRBV19 and TRBJ1-5): DGGITQSPKYLFRKEGQNVTLSCEQNLNHDAMYWYRQDPGQGLRLIYYSQIVNDFQKGDIAEGYSVSREKKESFPLTVTSAQKNPTAFYLCASSMMGLNQPQHFGDGTRLSIL.

The sample holds many counts of this clonotype. The chain couples TRBV20-1 to TRBJ1-5, with D unclear. Germline V CDR1 and CDR2: DFQATT, SNEGSKA (reference sequence). This CDR3 region has 13 residues. The V and J ends lost 3 bases and 7 bases respectively, with 13 bases between them. In nucleotides, the CDR3 is TGCAGTGCTAGTTCGGGTTCTCAGCAGCCCCAGCATTTT. Translating gives CSASSGSQQPQHF.

This clonotype occurred once. The CDR3 DNA follows: TGTGCCAGCAGCTACACCCGCATCTCAGGCCACGAGCAGTACTTC. Translated: CASSYTRISGHEQYF. The rearrangement joins TRBV6-2 or TRBV6-3 to TRBJ2-7, with D hard to call. Per the germline V gene, CDR1 is MNHEY and CDR2 is SVGEGT. The CDR3 extends over 15 amino acids. The V gene lost 6 bases and the J gene lost 5 bases, with 20 bases spanning the gap.

The DNA for the CDR3 is TGTGCCAGCAGCTCAAGGGGGCGTTTAGATACGCAGTATTTT. Protein product: CASSSRGRLDTQYF. The genes are TRBV13 and TRBJ2-3, with 7 bases that match TRBD1. This CDR3 region has 14 residues. The V and J ends lost 4 bases and 5 bases, in that order; junction bases with no gene match: 6. Germline CDR1 is PRHDT and CDR2 is FYEKMQ (reference sequence).

The chain joins TRBV5-1 to TRBJ1-4, with unresolved D. The germline V and J ends were trimmed by 0 bases and 13 bases, with 19 bases remaining between them. CDR1 and CDR2 from the germline V gene are SGHRS and YFSETQ. This CDR3 has 15 amino acids. The CDR3 reads CASSLEGSGSGRLFF. The CDR3 coding sequence is TGCGCCAGCAGCTTGGAAGGATCCGGGTCCGGAAGACTGTTTTTT.

This clonotype was detected a few times. V gene TRBV7-2 combines with J gene TRBJ1-1; 10 bases align to TRBD1. The germline V gene encodes CDR1 SGHTA and CDR2 FQGNSA. V shed 2 bases and J 7 bases; nucleotides not matched to a gene: 7. The CDR3 sequence is 15 residues long. CDR3 loop: CASSLYGTGALEAFF. Here the CDR3 DNA reads TGTGCCAGCAGCTTATATGGGACAGGGGCCCTTGAAGCTTTCTTT.